The clone carrying this T cell receptor (beta chain) has only a few counts. The antigen remains undetermined. Donors were ostensibly healthy at sampling, although undocumented immune exposures were probable. PCR primers comprised 60 Vbeta and 13 Jbeta primers. The method was immunoSEQ multiplex PCR; TCRdb's version includes in-frame clones alone and lacks a portion of them. The profile covers about 190,000 clones, with roughly four fifths appearing a single time and around 3.2% taken by the ten largest. The data derive from a study of cytomegalovirus exposure and HLA in healthy donors. Across the whole study: As an earlier analysis found, 150 million to 200 million T cells yielded 117 million unique TCR beta sequences.

This CDR3 is built from 13 residues. CDR1 is MNHEY and CDR2 is SVGAGI in the germline V gene. V was trimmed by 5 bases and J by 5 bases, leaving 10 bases between them. Whole-study findings and limits: It is likely that the observed cluster of highly shared sequence variants was a sequencing artifact. HLA allele associations emerged for under 20,000 TCR beta sequences in a later analysis, at 0.05 false discovery rate.

The clonotype was recovered from a woman aged 30 to 39 in good health and CMV-seropositive. The chain links TRBV6-5 to TRBJ1-5; D is uncertain. Sequencing used PBMCs. The DNA for the CDR3 is TGTGCCAGCAGTGAAGCGGCTTATCAGCCCCAGCATTTT. It yields the protein CASSEAAYQPQHF.